This TCR beta chain came from a study of shared clonotypes between healthy human individuals. With 3 bases removed from V and 1 base from J, the gap between germline ends came to 9 bases. The CDR3 extends over 14 amino acids. Per the germline V gene, CDR1 is SGHVS and CDR2 is FNYEAQ. Clones were read by immunoSEQ multiplex PCR, and TCRdb kept only the in-frame ones, dropping some. This table has about 2.5 million clones, around 90% appearing once. This clonotype was sampled from a young man in good health. Some clones in this sample may be carry-over from other donors' samples. The sample taken for sequencing was naive CD4+ T cells from PBMCs. As for subset: CD45RA+ positively selected. The chain uses TRBV7-6 and TRBJ1-1; unclear D gene. The CDR3 spells CASSFHPRNTEAFF. The DNA for the CDR3 is TGTGCCAGCAGCTTTCATCCTAGGAACACTGAAGCTTTCTTT. Supplemented by reference TRBV7-6 and TRBJ1-1, the full variable domain reads GAGVSQSPRYKVTKRGQDVALRCDPISGHVSLYWYRQALGQGPEFLTYFNYEAQQDKSGLPNDRFSAERPEGSISTLTIQRTEQRDSAMYRCASSFHPRNTEAFFGQGTRLTVV.